Listed below are T cell receptor beta chains from one sample, sequenced in a study of blood T cell repertoires in COVID-19. The data were produced by immunoSEQ multiplex PCR, yet TCRdb's version contains in-frame clones alone and is incomplete. The table records fewer than 300,000 clones, approximately 90% of them present only once. Sequencing used peripheral blood. These receptors originate from a man in his fifties with COVID-19, enrolled during active disease. The CDR3 runs from the conserved cysteine through the conserved F or W. The order of the fields is clone size, J gene, V gene, D gene, CDR3 DNA, CDR3 protein. A D gene is named only where the DNA matches it firmly. Size is omitted from some rows. Given values are once, few, many or a class for expanded clones.

>-|TRBJ2-2|TRBV4-2|-
TGTGCCAGCAGCCAACGGATCTTAGTTGGGCAGTTCGCGAACACCGGGGAGCTGTTTTTT
CASSQRILVGQFANTGELFF
>-|TRBJ1-2|TRBV12-3/TRBV12-4|-
TGTGCCAGCAGTCGGGGCGGGAGGGGCTACACCTTC
CASSRGGRGYTF
>-|TRBJ1-2|TRBV19|-
TGTGCCAGTAGTATGAAACCTATCTCCCCTGGCTACACCTTC
CASSMKPISPGYTF
>-|TRBJ2-1|TRBV9|-
TGTGCCAGCAGCTTTGTGGCGGACTCCTACAATGAGCAGTTCTTC
CASSFVADSYNEQFF
>-|TRBJ2-1|TRBV4-1|TRBD2
TGCGCCAGCAGCCAAGATAGGGGGACTAGCGGGAGAACCTACAATGAGCAGTTCTTC
CASSQDRGTSGRTYNEQFF
>-|TRBJ2-1|TRBV7-9|-
TGTGCCAGCAGCTCTACCCACTCCTACAATGAGCAGTTCTTC
CASSSTHSYNEQFF
>-|TRBJ2-5|TRBV6-6|-
TGTGCCAGCAGTTACGAACCCAGAGAGACCCAGTACTTC
CASSYEPRETQYF
>-|TRBJ1-1|TRBV6-2/TRBV6-3|-
TGTGCCAGCAGTTACCACCGACAGGTGAACACTGAAGCTTTCTTT
CASSYHRQVNTEAFF
>-|TRBJ2-7|TRBV6-5|TRBD1
TGTGCCAGCAGGCCCGGGACAGCCTACGAGCAGTACTTC
CASRPGTAYEQYF
>-|TRBJ1-6|TRBV6-5|-
TGTGCCAGCAGTTACTCTCCCGACAGGAGGTCACCCCTCCACTTT
CASSYSPDRRSPLHF
>-|TRBJ1-6|TRBV7-3|-
TGTGCCAGTCGGGTAAGCTCCTATAATTCACCCCTCCACTTT
CASRVSSYNSPLHF
>once|TRBJ2-3|TRBV24-1|TRBD1
TGTGCCACCAGTGATCCGGGACAGGGCCCCACAGATACGCAGTATTTT
CATSDPGQGPTDTQYF
>-|TRBJ1-4|TRBV6-5|TRBD1
TGTGCCAGCAGGGACAGGGGTAATGAAAAACTGTTTTTT
CASRDRGNEKLFF
>-|TRBJ2-5|TRBV5-4|TRBD2
TGTGCCAGCAGCTCGGAGGCTAGCGGAGGTCAAGAGACCCAGTACTTC
CASSSEASGGQETQYF
>-|TRBJ1-2|TRBV15|TRBD1
TGTGCCACCAGCCCCGGGCAGGGGGAAGTTGGCTACACCTTC
CATSPGQGEVGYTF
>-|TRBJ1-6|TRBV10-3|TRBD1
TGTGCCATCAGTGAGAGGACAGGGGATCACTCACCCCTCCACTTT
CAISERTGDHSPLHF
>-|TRBJ2-1|TRBV21-1|-
TGTGCCAGCAGCACGGGACAGGGGAGGGGAATCTCCTACAATGAGCAGTTCTTC
CASSTGQGRGISYNEQFF
>-|TRBJ2-7|TRBV5-4|-
TGTGCCAGCAGCCCTGGACTCTCCTACGAGCAGTACTTC
CASSPGLSYEQYF
>-|TRBJ2-1|TRBV19|-
TGTGCCAGTAGTGAGCTCGCGGCCTCCTACAATGAGCAGTTCTTC
CASSELAASYNEQFF
>-|TRBJ1-1|TRBV2|-
TGTGCCAGCAGCCAACAGGGAAATCAGGGTACTGAAGCTTTCTTT
CASSQQGNQGTEAFF
>-|TRBJ2-3|TRBV30|TRBD1
TGTGCATTGGACAGGGGGCTTAGCACAGATACGCAGTATTTT
CALDRGLSTDTQYF
>-|TRBJ1-5|TRBV30|TRBD1
TGTGCCTGGAGTGCCAGGGGGAATCAGCCCCAGCATTTT
CAWSARGNQPQHF
>-|TRBJ2-2|TRBV7-2|-
TGTGCCAGCAGCCCGGACAGCGCGGGCACCGGGGAGCTGTTTTTT
CASSPDSAGTGELFF
>-|TRBJ2-3|TRBV2|TRBD1
TGTGCCAGCAGCGGGGACAGGGGCACAGATACGCAGTATTTT
CASSGDRGTDTQYF
>-|TRBJ1-6|TRBV5-1|-
TGCGCCAGCAGCACAAGACAGAGCTCCTATAATTCACCCCTCCACTTT
CASSTRQSSYNSPLHF
>-|TRBJ1-5|TRBV19|-
TGTGCCAGTAGTATAAAAAGGGGCTTGGTCGATCAGCCCCAGCATTTT
CASSIKRGLVDQPQHF
>-|TRBJ2-2|TRBV7-3|TRBD2
TGTGCCAGCAGCGCCGGGACTAGGGGTGCCGGGGAGCTGTTTTTT
CASSAGTRGAGELFF
>-|TRBJ2-2|TRBV7-9|TRBD2
TGTGCCAGCAGCCGAGGACTAGCGGGAGAGGATGCCGGGGAGCTGTTTTTT
CASSRGLAGEDAGELFF
>-|TRBJ1-5|TRBV7-9|-
TGTGCCAGCAGCCGTGCTGGGGCGGCGAATCAGCCCCAGCATTTT
CASSRAGAANQPQHF